This entry lists 8 T cell receptor beta chains sequenced from one sample in a study of shared clonotypes between healthy human individuals. Measured with immunoSEQ multiplex PCR; TCRdb has only the in-frame clones, and not every one. The sample consists of about 1.5 million clones, approximately 98% of them appearing once. Material: naive CD4+ T cells sorted from blood. Specified subset: CD45RA+ positively selected. Every receptor here comes from a man aged 30 to 39 in good health.

This chain uses TRBV27 with TRBJ2-7; 11 positions match TRBD2. Germline V CDR1 and CDR2: MNHEY, SMNVEV (reference sequence). The CDR3 extends over 18 amino acids. J lost 5 bases, V lost 4 bases, and 16 bases had no gene match. CDR3 DNA sequence: TGTGCCAGCAGTTCCCTACTACTAGCGGGAGTCCCCCCGCACGAGCAGTACTTC. It is translated as CASSSLLLAGVPPHEQYF.

The CDR3 reads CASSFGGNPYEQYF. In nucleotides, the CDR3 is TGCGCCAGCAGCTTCGGTGGGAATCCCTACGAGCAGTACTTC. This chain connects TRBV5-1 to TRBJ2-7; D gene unclear. The CDR3 covers 14 residues. The V gene lost 2 bases and the J gene lost 2 bases, with 11 bases spanning the gap. CDR1 and CDR2 from the germline V gene are SGHRS and YFSETQ.

This chain connects TRBV13 to TRBJ1-2, with TRBD1 identical over 10 bases. Losses at the gene ends were 4 bases for V and 8 bases for J; bases not matched to a gene: 10. Germline lookup yields CDR1 PRHDT and CDR2 FYEKMQ (reference sequence). CDR3 length: 15 residues. CDR3 DNA sequence: TGTGCCAGCAGCTCTGACCCCGGGACAGGGGACGGCTACACCTTC. This translates into CASSSDPGTGDGYTF. Drawing the rest from reference TRBV13 and TRBJ1-2, the complete variable domain is AAGVIQSPRHLIKEKRETATLKCYPIPRHDTVYWYQQGPGQDPQFLISFYEKMQSDKGSIPDRFSAQQFSDYHSELNMSSLELGDSALYFCASSSDPGTGDGYTFGSGTRLTVV.

The chain combines TRBV19 with TRBJ1-4; D call uncertain. Germline values: CDR1 LNHDA, CDR2 SQIVND (reference sequence). The CDR3 sequence is 14 residues long. With 3 bases removed from V and 8 bases from J, the gap between germline ends came to 13 bases. CDR3 region: CASSMGTNSEKLFF. In DNA form, the CDR3 reads TGTGCCAGTAGTATGGGAACCAATAGCGAAAAACTGTTTTTT.

This chain uses TRBV7-6 with TRBJ2-3; D tentatively reads TRBD1 or TRBD2 (5 bases each). The germline V and J ends were trimmed by 3 bases and 2 bases, with 12 bases remaining between them. CDR3 length: 15 amino acids. The germline V gene has CDR1 SGHVS and CDR2 FNYEAQ. CDR3 sequence reads: CASSFLRGPTDTQYF. The CDR3 DNA is TGTGCCAGCAGCTTTTTGAGGGGACCCACAGATACGCAGTATTTT.

This rearrangement joins TRBV28 to TRBJ1-2, with TRBD1 matching 7 bases. The CDR3 runs 13 residues. Per germline, CDR1 MDHEN and CDR2 SYDVKM. With V trimmed by 3 bases and J by 4 bases, 2 bases remained unmatched. CDR3 coding DNA: TGTGCCAGCAGTTTTCAGGGGGGCTATGGCTACACCTTC. This codes for CASSFQGGYGYTF.

This clone was recorded a few times. The V call is TRBV5-1, the J call TRBJ1-2, with a tentative D call TRBD1 (6 bases). Germline V lookup: CDR1 SGHRS, CDR2 YFSETQ. CDR3 length: 14 amino acids. V was shortened by 1 base and J by 7 bases, with 14 bases between the two germline ends. CDR3 DNA sequence: TGCGCCAGCAGCTTGCCAGGGGTACGTGGTGGCTACACCTTC. Its protein is CASSLPGVRGGYTF.

The chain is built from TRBV25-1 and TRBJ1-5, with no clear D. The ends were cut back, 3 bases at V and 7 bases at J, with 10 bases in the middle. Germline V lookup: CDR1 MGHDK, CDR2 SYGVNS. The CDR3 contains 13 residues. CDR3 sequence (DNA): TGTGCCAGCAGTGACAGAATGGGACAGCCCCAGCATTTT. Translation: CASSDRMGQPQHF.